The following is a T cell receptor beta chain sequence with its context. Data came from immunoSEQ multiplex PCR; TCRdb stores just in-frame clones and leaves some out. Among some 270,000 clones listed, around 89% were seen once. The data stem from a study of blood T cell repertoires in COVID-19. Background on the study: Samples representing acute and convalescent COVID-19 were sourced from the United States, Italy and Spain. Sources were T cells, B-cell-depleted T cells, or PBMCs; the material itself was cDNA or gDNA.

Germline V gives CDR1 MNHNY, CDR2 SVGAGI (reference sequence). With 6 bases removed from V and 9 bases from J, the gap between germline ends came to 11 bases. The CDR3 totals 12 residues. The rearrangement links TRBV6-6 to TRBJ2-2; D is unresolved. The TCR sequence derives from a man aged 25 to 45 with acute or convalescent COVID-19. What was sequenced was peripheral blood. CDR3 in DNA: TGTGCCAGCAGCCTAGTCGCAAGGGAGCTGTTTTTT. Translating gives CASSLVARELFF.